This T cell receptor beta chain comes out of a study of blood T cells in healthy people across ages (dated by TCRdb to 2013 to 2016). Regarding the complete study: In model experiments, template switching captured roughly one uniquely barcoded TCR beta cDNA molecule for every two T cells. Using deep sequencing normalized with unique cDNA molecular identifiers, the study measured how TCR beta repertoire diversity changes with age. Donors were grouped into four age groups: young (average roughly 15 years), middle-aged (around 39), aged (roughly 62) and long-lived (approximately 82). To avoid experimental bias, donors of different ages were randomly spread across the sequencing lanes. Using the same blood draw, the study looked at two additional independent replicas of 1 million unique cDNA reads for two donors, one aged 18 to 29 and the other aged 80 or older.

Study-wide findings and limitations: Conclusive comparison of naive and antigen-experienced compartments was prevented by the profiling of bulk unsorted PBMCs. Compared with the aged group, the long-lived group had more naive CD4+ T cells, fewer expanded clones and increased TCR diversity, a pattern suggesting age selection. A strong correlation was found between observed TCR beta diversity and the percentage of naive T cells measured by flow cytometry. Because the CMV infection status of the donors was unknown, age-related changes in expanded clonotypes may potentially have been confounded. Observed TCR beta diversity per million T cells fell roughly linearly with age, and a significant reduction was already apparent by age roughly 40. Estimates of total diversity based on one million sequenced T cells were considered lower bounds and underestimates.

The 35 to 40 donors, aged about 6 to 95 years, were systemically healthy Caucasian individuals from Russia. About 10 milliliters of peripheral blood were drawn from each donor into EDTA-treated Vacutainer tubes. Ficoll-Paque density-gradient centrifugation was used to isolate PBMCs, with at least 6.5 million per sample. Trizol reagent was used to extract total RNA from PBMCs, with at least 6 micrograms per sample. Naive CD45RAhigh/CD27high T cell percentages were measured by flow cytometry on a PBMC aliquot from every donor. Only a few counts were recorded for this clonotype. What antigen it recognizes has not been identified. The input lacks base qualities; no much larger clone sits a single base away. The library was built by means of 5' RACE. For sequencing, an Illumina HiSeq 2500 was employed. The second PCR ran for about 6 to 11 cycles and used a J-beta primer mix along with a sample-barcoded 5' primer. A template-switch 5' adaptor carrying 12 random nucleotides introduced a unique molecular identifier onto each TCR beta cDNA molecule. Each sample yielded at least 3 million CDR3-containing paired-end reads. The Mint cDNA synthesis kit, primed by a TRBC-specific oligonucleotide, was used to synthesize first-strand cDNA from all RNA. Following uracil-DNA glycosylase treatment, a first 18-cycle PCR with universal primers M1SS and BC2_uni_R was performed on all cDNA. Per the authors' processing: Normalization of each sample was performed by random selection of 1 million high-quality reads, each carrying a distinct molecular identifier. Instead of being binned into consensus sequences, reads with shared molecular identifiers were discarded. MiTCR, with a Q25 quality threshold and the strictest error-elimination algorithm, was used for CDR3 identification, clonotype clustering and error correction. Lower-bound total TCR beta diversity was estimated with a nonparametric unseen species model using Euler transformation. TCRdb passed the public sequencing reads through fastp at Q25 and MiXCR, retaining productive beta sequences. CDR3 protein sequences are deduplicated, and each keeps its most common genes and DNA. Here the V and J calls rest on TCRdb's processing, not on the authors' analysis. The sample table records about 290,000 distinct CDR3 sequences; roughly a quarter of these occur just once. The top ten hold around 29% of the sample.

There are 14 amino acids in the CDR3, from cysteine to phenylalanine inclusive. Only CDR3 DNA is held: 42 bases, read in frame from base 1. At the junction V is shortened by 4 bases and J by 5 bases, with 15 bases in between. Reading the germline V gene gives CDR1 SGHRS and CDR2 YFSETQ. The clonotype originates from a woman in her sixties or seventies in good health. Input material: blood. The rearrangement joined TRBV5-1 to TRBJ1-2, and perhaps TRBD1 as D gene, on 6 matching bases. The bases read TGCGCCAGCAGCCCGGGGGACATGGGATATGGCTACACCTTC. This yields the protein CASSPGDMGYGYTF.